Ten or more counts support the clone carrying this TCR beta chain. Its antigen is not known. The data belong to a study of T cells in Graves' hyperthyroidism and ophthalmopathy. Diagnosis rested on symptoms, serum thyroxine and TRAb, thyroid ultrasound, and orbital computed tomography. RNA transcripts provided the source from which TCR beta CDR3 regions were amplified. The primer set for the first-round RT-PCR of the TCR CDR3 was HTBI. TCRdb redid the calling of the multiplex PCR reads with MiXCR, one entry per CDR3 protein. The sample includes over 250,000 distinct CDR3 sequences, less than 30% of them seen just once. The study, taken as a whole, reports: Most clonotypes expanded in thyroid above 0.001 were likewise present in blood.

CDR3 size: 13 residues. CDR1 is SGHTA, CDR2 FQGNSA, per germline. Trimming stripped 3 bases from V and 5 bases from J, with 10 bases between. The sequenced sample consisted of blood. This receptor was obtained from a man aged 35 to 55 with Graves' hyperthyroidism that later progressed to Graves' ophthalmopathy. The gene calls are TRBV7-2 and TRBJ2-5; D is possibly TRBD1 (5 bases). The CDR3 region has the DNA TGTGCCAGCAGCTTCAGGGTCCGCGAGACCCAGTACTTC. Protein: CASSFRVRETQYF.